This TCR beta chain derives from a study of liver allograft versus peripheral blood T cells. Turning to the study itself: The authors compared T cell receptor repertoires in transplanted livers with those in the peripheral blood of recipients.

This clonotype is medium-sized. V was cut by 0 bases and J by 0 bases, with 18 bases left in between. Looked up from germline, CDR1 is LNHNV and CDR2 is YYDKDF (reference sequence). CDR3 length: 20 residues. TCRdb called the reads again in MiXCR, with one record for every CDR3 protein. The sample has 7,500 to 8,500 distinct CDR3 sequences, more than 15% seen once. This sequence originates from a human patient who had a liver transplant. The graft donor may account for some of the T cells. The chain couples TRBV15 to TRBJ1-6; the D gene is possibly TRBD1 (5 bases). CDR3 DNA: TGTGCCACCAGCAGAGATGAAGGCAGAGGGGATAGCTCCTATAATTCACCCCTCCACTTT. Its protein is CATSRDEGRGDSSYNSPLHF.